The clone carrying this T cell receptor beta chain was seen a few times. The antigen remains unidentified. This entry is derived from a study of beta chain features in type 1 diabetes. Turning to the study itself: Age, gender, cell numbers and subset yield matched between patients and controls.

On average, the one heparinised blood draw given by each donor was approximately 120 mL. In all sorted populations, purity surpassed 98%. General study points: Type 1 diabetes patients showed fewer insertions and more deletions at VDJ junctions. Among all four CD4+ subsets, Type 1 diabetes patients had TCRB CDR3s that were moderately but significantly shorter.

Germline assignment: CDR1 ENHRY and CDR2 SYGVKD. The CDR3 extends over 13 amino acids. With V trimmed by 10 bases and J by 3 bases, 7 bases remained unmatched. Since all of the isolated RNA was reverse transcribed, expressed TCRB transcripts were what got sequenced. Sequencing was performed with immunoSEQ multiplex PCR; in TCRdb, only in-frame clones are kept and a portion is missing. The profile shows over 200,000 clones, approximately 11% of them singletons. Material for sequencing was naive CD4+ T cells from blood. The TCR sequence derives from a man aged 30-40 years with type 1 diabetes. The gene calls are TRBV10-3 and TRBJ2-7, with 9 bases identical to TRBD1. CDR3 loop: CATTWGQGYEQYF. The DNA for the CDR3 is TGTGCCACAACATGGGGACAGGGCTACGAGCAGTACTTC.